The 27 T cell receptor beta chains reported below all come from one sample, sequenced in a study of cytomegalovirus exposure and HLA in healthy donors. The PCR made use of 60 Vbeta and 13 Jbeta primers. Sequencing used immunoSEQ multiplex PCR; TCRdb keeps in-frame clones, though not all of them. The sample has tens of thousands of clones; under 80% are singletons. Specimen: PBMCs. These receptors were taken from a man aged 55 to 70 in good health and CMV-seropositive.

V usage is TRBV6-4 and J usage is TRBJ2-6, with D tentatively TRBD2 (6 bases). Germline V gene sequence: CDR1 MRHNA, CDR2 SNTAGT. The CDR3 runs to 15 residues. V gave up 6 bases and J gave up 2 bases, with 11 bases separating them. The CDR3: CASSPWGAGANVLTF. Here the CDR3 DNA reads TGTGCCAGCAGCCCCTGGGGGGCTGGGGCCAACGTCCTGACTTTC.

The chain employs TRBV7-2 and TRBJ2-7, with TRBD2 identical over 7 bases. J was trimmed by 3 bases and V by 5 bases; bases with no gene match: 7. The CDR3 sequence is 14 residues long. Germline V gene sequence: CDR1 SGHTA, CDR2 FQGNSA. The CDR3 here is CASSARTSFYEQYF. In DNA form, the CDR3 reads TGTGCCAGCAGCGCCCGGACTAGTTTCTACGAGCAGTACTTC.

The chain is built from TRBV7-9 and TRBJ2-1; TRBD2 might be the D (6 bases). Deletions cut 5 bases from V and 4 bases from J, with 15 bases between. In germline, CDR1 is SEHNR, CDR2 FQNEAQ (reference sequence). This CDR3 is built from 15 residues. The CDR3 is CASSPETRRYNEQFF. The CDR3 nucleotides read TGTGCCAGCAGCCCAGAGACTAGGAGGTACAATGAGCAGTTCTTC.

Only one count was recorded for this clone. The gene calls are TRBV7-2 and TRBJ1-5; 9 bases match TRBD1. The J segment lost 4 bases and the V segment lost 5 bases, leaving 6 bases of the junction unmatched. There are 15 residues in the CDR3. Germline V CDR1 and CDR2: SGHTA, FQGNSA. The CDR3 sequence is CASSRDRAVNQPQHF. The CDR3 DNA reads TGTGCCAGCAGCCGGGACAGGGCGGTAAATCAGCCCCAGCATTTT.

This clone was observed a few times. The chain carries TRBV28 and TRBJ2-5; 7 bases are a match to TRBD1. The CDR3 extends over 12 amino acids. V was pared by 8 bases and J by 4 bases, with 4 bases of the junction left unmatched. CDR1 MDHEN and CDR2 SYDVKM come from the germline V gene. CDR3 nucleotides: TGTGCCAGCTGGGGACAGACAGAGACCCAGTACTTC. Translating it yields CASWGQTETQYF.

This clone has only a few counts. This chain uses TRBV7-9 with TRBJ1-6; tentatively, D is TRBD1 (5 bases). The CDR3 runs 16 residues. Trimming removed 5 bases at V and 7 bases at J, with 18 bases between. Germline-derived CDR1 and CDR2 are SEHNR and FQNEAQ (reference sequence). CDR3 protein: CASSQARTTENSPLHF. The CDR3 bases are TGTGCCAGCAGCCAAGCAAGGACAACGGAGAATTCACCCCTCCACTTT.

This chain uses TRBV13 with TRBJ2-5, with a possible D match to TRBD1 (6 bases). The CDR3 is 14 amino acids. The ends were cut back, 0 bases at V and 4 bases at J, with 9 bases in the middle. Germline V gene sequence: CDR1 PRHDT, CDR2 FYEKMQ (reference sequence). The DNA of the CDR3 is TGTGCCAGCAGCTTAGGGGACAGTCGAGAGACCCAGTACTTC. Amino acid sequence: CASSLGDSRETQYF.

The genes are TRBV7-2 and TRBJ2-3; TRBD2 matches 12 bases. Germline V lookup: CDR1 SGHTA, CDR2 FQGNSA. CDR3 length: 16 residues. J lost 4 bases, V lost 5 bases, and 7 bases had no gene match. For the CDR3, the DNA is TGTGCCAGCAGCCCCGGACTAGCGGGGAATCCAGATACGCAGTATTTT. Translation gives CASSPGLAGNPDTQYF.

This chain joins TRBV7-2 and TRBJ2-2; 8 positions match TRBD2. Unmatched junction bases numbered 7, after V lost 7 bases and J lost 0 bases. Germline-derived CDR1 and CDR2 are SGHTA and FQGNSA. This CDR3 has 16 amino acids. CDR3 DNA sequence: TGTGCCAGCACCTATACTAGCGGCTCGAACACCGGGGAGCTGTTTTTT. Amino acids: CASTYTSGSNTGELFF.

The chain is built from TRBV15 and TRBJ2-1, with TRBD2 identical over 11 bases. CDR1 is LNHNV and CDR2 is YYDKDF in the germline V gene (reference sequence). J was trimmed by 7 bases and V by 1 base; bases with no gene match: 6. CDR3 length: 16 residues. The CDR3 nucleotides read TGTGCCACCAGCAGAGGTAGCGGGGGGGCCTGGAATGAGCAGTTCTTC. Protein: CATSRGSGGAWNEQFF.

V and J are TRBV30 and TRBJ1-2; TRBD1 matches 10 bases. There are 12 residues in the CDR3. V trimming: 3 bases; J trimming: 9 bases; junction bases outside the gene matches: 4. From germline, CDR1 is GTSNPN and CDR2 SVGIG (reference sequence). In nucleotides, the CDR3 is TGTGCCTGGAGGGGACAGGGGATACGCTACACCTTC. Protein product: CAWRGQGIRYTF.

The chain has TRBV4-1 and TRBJ2-7; TRBD2 might be the D (5 bases). V was cut by 4 bases and J by 1 base, with 17 bases left in between. This CDR3 has 16 residues. Germline V gene sequence: CDR1 MGHRA, CDR2 YSYEKL. CDR3 sequence reads: CASSPGKGAGSYEQYF. The CDR3 bases are TGCGCCAGCAGCCCCGGGAAGGGCGCCGGGTCCTACGAGCAGTACTTC.

This clone was observed a handful of times. This chain connects TRBV19 to TRBJ2-5; the match to TRBD1 covers 8 bases. Trimming removed 5 bases from V and 4 bases from J; junction bases left unmatched: 9. CDR1 and CDR2 from the germline V gene are LNHDA and SQIVND (reference sequence). There are 15 residues in the CDR3. The CDR3 sequence is CASSPTGGTGETQYF. CDR3 nucleotides: TGTGCCAGTAGTCCTACAGGGGGAACAGGAGAGACCCAGTACTTC.

The chain recombines TRBV27 with TRBJ2-7; 8 bases line up with TRBD1. V lost 2 bases, J lost 2 bases, and 2 bases stayed unmatched. The germline V gene has CDR1 MNHEY and CDR2 SMNVEV (reference sequence). The CDR3 contains 14 residues. The CDR3 loop is CASSLKDRAYEQYF. The CDR3 DNA follows: TGTGCCAGCAGTTTAAAGGACAGGGCCTACGAGCAGTACTTC.

In its sample, this clone was seen once. The chain couples TRBV4-3 to TRBJ2-7; D not resolved. V was pared by 0 bases and J by 4 bases, with 10 bases between. Germline CDR1 and CDR2: LGHNA and YSLEER. CDR3 length: 14 amino acids. CDR3 protein: CASSQEFVQYEQYF. CDR3 sequence (DNA): TGCGCCAGCAGCCAAGAGTTTGTACAGTACGAGCAGTACTTC.

The rearrangement links TRBV30 to TRBJ2-2; the match to TRBD2 covers 9 bases. This CDR3 contains 16 residues. Germline lookup yields CDR1 GTSNPN and CDR2 SVGIG (reference sequence). Trimming cost V 4 bases and J 4 bases; bases outside gene matches: 10. CDR3 nucleotide sequence: TGTGCCTGGACTGGGGCTAGCGGGGCGACCACCGGGGAGCTGTTTTTT. Translating it yields CAWTGASGATTGELFF. Looking up the rest from reference TRBV30 and TRBJ2-2 gives the full variable domain: SQTIHQWPATLVQPVGSPLSLECTVEGTSNPNLYWYRQAAGRGLQLLFYSVGIGQISSEVPQNLSASRPQDRQFILSSKKLLLSDSGFYLCAWTGASGATTGELFFGEGSRLTVL.

This clone was seen more than once but under ten times. The chain employs TRBV28 and TRBJ2-7, with D hard to call. V lost 5 bases and J 2 bases, leaving 4 bases between the germline ends. Germline V gives CDR1 MDHEN, CDR2 SYDVKM. CDR3 length: 11 residues. The CDR3 is CASSTAYEQYF. CDR3 DNA sequence: TGTGCCAGCAGTACAGCCTACGAGCAGTACTTC.

V and J are TRBV28 and TRBJ1-2; 8 nucleotides match TRBD1. There are 11 residues in the CDR3. The J segment lost 7 bases and the V segment lost 10 bases, leaving 5 bases of the junction unmatched. Germline V CDR1 and CDR2: MDHEN, SYDVKM. Here the CDR3 reads CATKGQVGYTF. In nucleotides, the CDR3 is TGTGCCACCAAGGGACAGGTTGGCTACACCTTC.

The chain joins TRBV6-5 to TRBJ2-1; possibly TRBD2 for D (7 bases). Germline V CDR1 and CDR2: MNHEY, SVGAGI. The CDR3 runs 16 residues. The V end was cut by 2 bases, the J end by 2 bases, with 13 bases between. CDR3 region: CASSYRKGGAYNEQFF. The CDR3 DNA sequence: TGTGCCAGCAGTTACCGAAAAGGGGGGGCCTACAATGAGCAGTTCTTC.

The rearrangement joins TRBV27 to TRBJ2-7, with 10 positions matching TRBD1. The trim removed 4 bases at V and 4 bases at J, leaving 10 bases unmatched. Per the germline V gene, CDR1 is MNHEY and CDR2 is SMNVEV (reference sequence). The CDR3 runs to 16 residues. The CDR3 loop reads CASSSLAGTGEYEQYF. The CDR3 DNA follows: TGTGCCAGCAGTTCGCTCGCCGGGACAGGGGAATACGAGCAGTACTTC.

The gene calls are TRBV10-3 and TRBJ2-7; 10 nucleotides align to TRBD1. This CDR3 spans 13 amino acids. V lost 10 bases, J lost 2 bases, and 5 bases stayed unmatched. Germline V lookup: CDR1 ENHRY, CDR2 SYGVKD. CDR3 DNA sequence: TGTGCCACCCGGGACAGGGGTACCTACGAGCAGTACTTC. Amino acid sequence: CATRDRGTYEQYF.

In its sample, this clone was seen a few times. The rearrangement uses TRBV9 and TRBJ2-7; D may be TRBD1 (5 bases). V shed 0 bases and J shed 7 bases, with 11 bases lying between them. Germline lookup yields CDR1 SGDLS and CDR2 YYNGEE. This CDR3 is 13 amino acids long. This chain's CDR3 is CASSVEGHGEQYF. The CDR3 DNA reads as TGTGCCAGCAGCGTAGAGGGGCACGGGGAGCAGTACTTC.

The chain uses TRBV6-5 and TRBJ1-3; tentative D call: TRBD1 (6 bases). Per the germline V gene, CDR1 is MNHEY and CDR2 is SVGAGI. This CDR3 has 13 residues. The V and J ends lost 2 bases and 4 bases respectively, with 6 bases between them. The CDR3 nucleotides are TGTGCCAGCAGTTACGGACAGGGAAACACCATATATTTT. Translated, it gives CASSYGQGNTIYF.

The genes are TRBV5-4 and TRBJ1-1, with 7 bases matching TRBD1. CDR1 and CDR2 from the germline V gene are SGHNT and YYREEE (reference sequence). The CDR3 runs to 15 residues. V gave up 0 bases and J gave up 8 bases; unmatched junction bases: 10. The CDR3 is CASSLDTVKDREAFF. The CDR3 region has the DNA TGTGCCAGCAGCTTGGACACAGTTAAGGACAGGGAAGCTTTCTTT.

There are a few counts of this clone. This rearrangement joins TRBV28 to TRBJ1-1; no clear D gene. The V and J ends lost 5 bases and 0 bases respectively, with 13 bases between them. This CDR3 has 15 residues. CDR1 and CDR2 from the germline V gene are MDHEN and SYDVKM. The CDR3 nucleotides are TGTGCCAGCAGTCCCGTCCCAAAGCTGAACACTGAAGCTTTCTTT. Translation: CASSPVPKLNTEAFF.

As to this clone: Other nucleotide sequences in the sample specify the same CDR3. This chain connects TRBV21-1 to TRBJ1-5; TRBD1 is the table's D call and was not checked against the DNA. TRBV21-1 is recorded as a pseudogene. CDR3 length equals 19 residues. The CDR3 coding sequence is TGCGCCAGCAGCTCACGACCGGGACAGCAAATCCCTTGGAATCAGCCCCAGCATTTT. Translating it yields CASSSRPGQQIPWNQPQHF.

The V call is TRBV28, the J call TRBJ2-7, with 9 bases aligning to TRBD1. Trimming cost V 5 bases and J 6 bases; bases outside gene matches: 14. CDR3 size: 16 residues. CDR1 is MDHEN and CDR2 is SYDVKM in the germline V gene. CDR3 sequence reads: CASSQNAGTGLGEQYF. DNA for the CDR3: TGTGCCAGCAGTCAAAATGCCGGGACAGGGCTTGGCGAGCAGTACTTC.